This TCR beta chain was recorded in a study of blood T cell repertoires in COVID-19. As for the study in general: The United States, Italy and Spain provided the acute and convalescent COVID-19 samples. PBMCs, B-cell-depleted T cells, or T cells provided the cDNA or gDNA that made up the material.

This CDR3 is 16 amino acids long. V was trimmed by 5 bases and J by 1 base, leaving 16 bases between them. In germline, CDR1 is MNHEY, CDR2 SVGEGT. This clone was seen a handful of times. How the authors handled the data: It was from reference gene primer amplification that nucleated cell counts were estimated. The method was immunoSEQ multiplex PCR; TCRdb's version includes in-frame clones alone and lacks a portion of them. D and trimming were read from the DNA, whereas the V and J calls and clone size are those reported in that table. The sample lists 43,000 or so clones, more than 80% occurring once.

The sequenced sample was peripheral blood. The V gene is TRBV6-2 or TRBV6-3, the J gene TRBJ2-3, with D unresolved. This clonotype was obtained from a man between 60 and 75 years old with active COVID-19. The CDR3 reads CASSDEPPKRTDTQYF. The DNA for the CDR3 is TGTGCCAGCAGTGATGAACCACCCAAGCGCACAGATACGCAGTATTTT.